This is a list of T cell receptor beta chains from one sample in a study of CD8 T cells in ankylosing spondylitis. TCRdb re-analysed the 5' RACE reads in MiXCR, keeping a single row per CDR3 protein. Of 200,000 to 250,000 distinct CDR3 sequences listed, about 10% were seen once; the top ten hold 6% to 8%. Input material: blood, either unsorted or a sorted T cell fraction (not recorded which). Source of these receptors: a male donor with ankylosing spondylitis or in good health (not recorded which). The CDR3 runs from the conserved cysteine through the conserved F or W. Each record gives: J gene, D gene, V gene, clone size, CDR3 protein, CDR3 DNA. D genes are given only for firm matches. Part of the rows lack a size; the others show once, few, many or a class for expanded clones.

>TRBJ2-1|TRBD2|TRBV20-1|-
CSARDKQAGVWNEQFF
TGCAGTGCTAGAGATAAGCAAGCGGGAGTATGGAATGAGCAGTTCTTC
>TRBJ1-2|-|TRBV12-3/TRBV12-4|many
CASGGDSAMRSGYTF
TGTGCCAGCGGGGGGGACTCAGCAATGAGGTCGGGCTACACCTTC
>TRBJ1-2|-|TRBV6-4|-
CASSKGGDDYGYTF
TGTGCCAGCAGCAAAGGGGGAGATGACTATGGCTACACCTTC
>TRBJ2-1|-|TRBV4-1|many
CASSSGGLGRGQFF
TGCGCCAGCAGCTCCGGAGGGTTAGGGCGGGGGCAGTTCTTC
>TRBJ1-5|-|TRBV12-3/TRBV12-4|many
CASSVQVWGQPQHF
TGTGCCAGCAGTGTACAGGTGTGGGGTCAGCCCCAGCATTTT
>TRBJ2-1|-|TRBV7-9|-
CASSFNYNEQFF
TGTGCCAGCAGCTTTAACTACAATGAGCAGTTCTTC
>TRBJ2-4|TRBD2|TRBV7-9|few
CASSPRGERSKNIQYF
TGTGCCAGCAGCCCTCGGGGGGAGCGGTCCAAAAACATTCAGTACTTC
>TRBJ2-3|-|TRBV2|few
CASMAVGNTQYF
TGTGCCAGCATGGCGGTTGGTAATACGCAGTATTTT
>TRBJ2-2|-|TRBV3-1|many
CASRQDRITGELFF
TGTGCCAGCAGGCAGGATAGAATCACCGGGGAGCTGTTTTTT
>TRBJ2-1|TRBD2|TRBV2|-
CASSGSSGGDREQFF
TGTGCCAGCAGCGGTTCTAGCGGGGGGGACCGTGAGCAGTTCTTC
>TRBJ1-2|-|TRBV27|many
CASSRGMTNYGYTF
TGTGCCAGCAGTCGAGGCATGACTAACTATGGCTACACCTTC
>TRBJ1-5|-|TRBV9|many
CASSVGGQTNQPQHF
TGTGCCAGCAGCGTAGGCGGCCAAACCAATCAGCCCCAGCATTTT
>TRBJ2-5|-|TRBV2|few
CASSGSGEIETQYF
TGTGCCAGCAGTGGGTCAGGGGAGATTGAGACCCAGTACTTC
>TRBJ1-6|TRBD1|TRBV5-1|many
CASSRGPGQGDVSPLHF
TGCGCCAGCAGCCGGGGCCCTGGACAGGGTGATGTATCCCCCCTCCACTTT
>TRBJ2-7|TRBD1|TRBV5-1|-
CASSLIGTAQEQYF
TGCGCCAGCAGCCTTATAGGGACAGCCCAAGAGCAGTACTTC
>TRBJ1-4|-|TRBV24-1|many
CATSDEAGEEKLFF
TGTGCCACCAGTGACGAGGCGGGGGAAGAAAAACTGTTTTTT
>TRBJ2-1|-|TRBV20-1|-
CSVGGPSYNEQFF
TGCAGTGTAGGAGGGCCCTCCTACAATGAGCAGTTCTTC
>TRBJ2-2|-|TRBV12-3/TRBV12-4|many
CASSLRRPTGELFF
TGTGCCAGCAGTTTAAGACGGCCCACCGGGGAGCTGTTTTTT
>TRBJ2-5|-|TRBV3-1|many
CASSLDASGETQYF
TGTGCCAGCAGTCTAGATGCATCTGGGGAGACCCAGTACTTC
>TRBJ2-7|TRBD2|TRBV3-1|-
CASSLSGGNYEQYF
TGTGCCAGCAGCCTCAGCGGGGGGAACTACGAGCAGTACTTC
>TRBJ2-7|-|TRBV5-1|-
CASSRTTLGEQYF
TGCGCCAGCAGCCGGACTACCTTAGGGGAGCAGTACTTC
>TRBJ2-2|-|TRBV5-1|-
CASSLALAENTGELFF
TGCGCCAGCAGCTTGGCGCTAGCTGAAAACACCGGGGAGCTGTTTTTT
>TRBJ2-2|-|TRBV12-3/TRBV12-4|many
CASSPLLNGELFF
TGTGCCAGCAGTCCTCTGCTCAACGGGGAGCTGTTTTTT
>TRBJ2-7|TRBD2|TRBV20-1|many
CSAHLGGLAGGMTYEQYF
TGCAGTGCCCATCTGGGGGGACTAGCGGGAGGTATGACCTACGAGCAGTACTTC
>TRBJ2-3|-|TRBV5-6|many
CASSHTDTQYF
TGTGCCAGCAGCCACACAGATACGCAGTATTTT
>TRBJ2-1|TRBD2|TRBV2|many
CASRKTGTSGYNEQFF
TGTGCCAGCAGGAAGACCGGGACTAGCGGATACAATGAGCAGTTCTTC
>TRBJ2-6|TRBD1|TRBV12-3/TRBV12-4|-
CASSQDRAGANVLTF
TGTGCCAGCAGTCAAGACAGGGCTGGGGCCAACGTCCTGACTTTC
>TRBJ2-5|TRBD2|TRBV5-1|many
CASRKVGGPGETQYF
TGCGCCAGCAGGAAGGTGGGAGGGCCTGGGGAGACCCAGTACTTC
>TRBJ2-3|TRBD1|TRBV20-1|-
CSADRDRGKNTQYF
TGCAGTGCGGACCGGGACAGGGGGAAAAATACGCAGTATTTT
>TRBJ2-1|-|TRBV3-1|many
CASSQGLEGYNEQFF
TGTGCCAGCAGCCAAGGACTAGAAGGGTACAATGAGCAGTTCTTC